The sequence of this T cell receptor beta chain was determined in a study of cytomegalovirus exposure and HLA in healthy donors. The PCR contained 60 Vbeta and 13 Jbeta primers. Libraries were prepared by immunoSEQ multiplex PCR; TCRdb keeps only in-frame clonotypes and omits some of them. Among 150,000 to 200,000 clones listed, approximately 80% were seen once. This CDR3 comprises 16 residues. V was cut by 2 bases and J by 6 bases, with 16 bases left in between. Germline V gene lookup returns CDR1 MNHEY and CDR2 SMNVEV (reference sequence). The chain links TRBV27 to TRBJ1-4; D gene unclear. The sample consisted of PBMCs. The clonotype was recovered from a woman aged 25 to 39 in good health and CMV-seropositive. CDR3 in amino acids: CASSLKLGERDEKLFF. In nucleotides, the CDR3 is TGTGCCAGCAGTTTAAAGCTCGGAGAACGGGATGAAAAACTGTTTTTT. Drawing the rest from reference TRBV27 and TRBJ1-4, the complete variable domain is EAQVTQNPRYLITVTGKKLTVTCSQNMNHEYMSWYRQDPGLGLRQIYYSMNVEVTDKGDVPEGYKVSRKEKRNFPLILESPSPNQTSLYFCASSLKLGERDEKLFFGSGTQLSVL.